Ten or more counts support the clone carrying this TCR beta chain. Its target is not known. This sample is drawn from a study of T-cell reconstitution after alpha-beta-depleted transplantation in children. Unique molecular identifiers were incorporated during preparation of the TCRbeta library. TCRdb analysed the PCR reads with MiXCR anew, one entry per CDR3 protein. The table includes approximately 490,000 distinct CDR3 sequences, roughly a tenth detected once. Points from the study as a whole: T-cell counts and diversity at one year following transplant were attributed mainly to newly produced T cells. Expanded clones from the graft, numbering several hundred, reportedly supplied alpha-beta T cells about two months after transplant. Recipient T cells and thymic progenitors that survived were the source of the high TCRbeta diversity seen at day 60 in some patients.

V lost 5 bases and J 7 bases, leaving 9 bases between the germline ends. The CDR3 is made up of 12 amino acids. The sequence came from a child aged 2 to 10 with inherited bone marrow failure, due to receive a stem cell transplant. The rearrangement uses TRBV12-3 or TRBV12-4 and TRBJ2-1; D possibly corresponds to TRBD2 (5 bases). Sequenced here: PBMCs, sampled before TCRalphabeta/CD19-depleted stem cell transplant. CDR3 sequence (DNA): TGTGCCAGCAGTCCAACGGGAAATGAGCAGTTCTTC. Translating gives CASSPTGNEQFF.